One T cell receptor (beta chain) is described in this entry. The method was immunoSEQ multiplex PCR; TCRdb's version includes in-frame clones alone and lacks a portion of them. The table has 30,000 to 35,000 clones, roughly 80% seen once; the top ten hold roughly 15%. This specimen comes from a study of blood T cell repertoires in COVID-19. In the study overall: Samples representing acute and convalescent COVID-19 were sourced from the United States, Italy and Spain.

Sample: peripheral blood. The receptor was derived from an elderly man with active or convalescent COVID-19.

The CDR3 nucleotides read TGTGCCAGCAGTCCGGACTACACGAACAATGAGCAGTTCTTC. Translated, it gives CASSPDYTNNEQFF. This chain joins TRBV7-9 and TRBJ2-1; D is possibly TRBD2 (6 bases). Per the germline V gene, CDR1 is SEHNR and CDR2 is FQNEAQ (reference sequence). The CDR3 covers 14 residues. Trimming left V 6 bases short and J 5 bases short, with 14 bases between.